This TCR beta chain came from a study of early T cells in non-severe SARS-CoV-2 infection (dated by TCRdb to about 2021). Regarding the complete study: Because TCR sequencing was done on bulk RNA from unsorted whole blood, the alpha and beta chains could not be paired.

V loses 4 bases, J loses 4 bases, and the germline ends lie 11 bases apart. CDR1 MDHEN and CDR2 SYDVKM were looked up in the germline V gene. The CDR3, from cysteine to phenylalanine, totals 13 residues. The kept DNA is CDR3 alone, 39 bases in frame from the first base. The research as a whole found: Matching against VDJdb was skewed toward anti-spike CD8 responses, likely underestimated virus-specific expansions, and missed private and CD4 specificities.

Library preparation used 5' RACE. These reads were obtained on a NextSeq 500. The TCR library protocol attached unique molecular identifiers to individual cDNA molecules to correct for sequencing error and PCR bias. TCR alpha and beta chains were both sequenced, and the abundances of alpha and beta sequences in each sample were closely correlated with each other. For the original study's pipeline: Decombinator V4 was used to annotate TCR sequences for V gene, J gene and CDR3. TCRs were defined as expanded if a significant change between any two time points was detected under a Poisson model with p below 0.0001. TCR abundances were normalised to the total number of TCRs sequenced per sample and were expressed as counts per million. MAIT TCRs were defined by TRAV1-2 paired with TRAJ12, TRAJ20 or TRAJ33, and iNKT TCRs by TRAV10 paired with TRAJ18. A search of VDJdb, accessed on 1 November 2021, was run for TCRs annotated to CMV, EBV and SARS-CoV-2, with TCRs annotated for multiple antigens excluded. The raw public reads went through TCRdb reprocessing: fastp at Q25, MiXCR clone calling, in-frame beta chains kept. Merged by CDR3 protein, the rows form single entries marked with the most common genes and DNA. TCRdb, not the authors, supplied the V and J calls. Counted in this sample were around 76,000 distinct CDR3 sequences; about 15% of them appeared once. The ten largest clones add up to around 3.6% of the sample.

Details on this clonotype: What this receptor recognizes is not known. Base qualities are not recorded, but no much larger clone differs from it by a single base.

This was a case-control study nested in a cohort of healthcare workers in London, UK, who had nasopharyngeal swab PCR tests and blood samples taken every week. Healthcare workers were enrolled in the week of the UK lockdown, from 23 to 31 March 2020, and were followed every week for up to roughly 15 weeks. The receptor was derived from an adult who was a healthcare worker with PCR-confirmed SARS-CoV-2 infection or an uninfected control (not recorded which). The sequences come from whole blood, collected at baseline. Recombination joined TRBV28 with TRBJ2-7; TRBD2 is a weak D gene call, 7 bases matching. The CDR3 protein is CASSWGGTYEQYF. The nucleotide sequence reads TGTGCCAGCAGTTGGGGGGGCACTTACGAGCAGTACTTC.